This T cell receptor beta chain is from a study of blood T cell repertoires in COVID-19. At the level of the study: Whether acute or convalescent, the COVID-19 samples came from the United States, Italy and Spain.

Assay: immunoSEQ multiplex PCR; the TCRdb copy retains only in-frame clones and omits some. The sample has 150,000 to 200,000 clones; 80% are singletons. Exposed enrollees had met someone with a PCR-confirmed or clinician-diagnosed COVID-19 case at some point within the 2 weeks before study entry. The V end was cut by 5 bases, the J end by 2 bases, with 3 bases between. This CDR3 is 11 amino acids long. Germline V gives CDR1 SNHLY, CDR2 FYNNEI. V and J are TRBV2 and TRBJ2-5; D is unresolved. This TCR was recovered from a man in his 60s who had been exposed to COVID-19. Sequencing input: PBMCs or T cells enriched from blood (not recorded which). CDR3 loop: CASSTQETQYF. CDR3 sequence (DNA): TGTGCCAGCAGTACTCAAGAGACCCAGTACTTC.